The T cell receptor (beta chain) under discussion was sequenced for a study of blood T cell repertoires in COVID-19. Turning to the study itself: Collection of acute and convalescent COVID-19 samples took place in the United States, Italy and Spain.

The CDR3 has 17 amino acids. V lost 3 bases and J 1 base, leaving 17 bases between the germline ends. Germline-derived CDR1 and CDR2 are MGHDK and SYGVNS. Authors' analysis steps: Estimates of nucleated cell counts were drawn from the amplification of reference gene primers. TCRdb's table, derived via immunoSEQ multiplex PCR, lists solely in-frame clones and lacks some. The V and J calls and clone size are taken from that table; D and trimming were inferred from the DNA. This repertoire shows some 180,000 clones, approximately 80% found once; its top ten account for under 8.5%. The sample consisted of peripheral blood. The chain combines TRBV25-1 with TRBJ2-3; D perhaps matches TRBD1 (5 bases). The TCR was taken from a human donor in a cohort sampled during active COVID-19. For the CDR3, the DNA is TGTGCCAGCAGTGAGGGCCAGACAGTCGTCGGCACAGATACGCAGTATTTT. As protein: CASSEGQTVVGTDTQYF.